This record concerns one T cell receptor beta chain sequence. The data originate from a study of blood T cell repertoires in COVID-19. The overall study: The samples span acute and convalescent COVID-19 from the United States, Italy and Spain.

The table came from immunoSEQ multiplex PCR; TCRdb's copy has only in-frame clones and leaves some out. This sample carries 250,000 to 350,000 clones, 85% to 90% of them seen once, and the ten largest clones take 8% to 13%. Input material: PBMCs or T cells enriched from blood (not recorded which). The receptor was isolated from a woman aged 18-35 years who had recovered from COVID-19.

In DNA form, the CDR3 reads TGTGCCAGTAGTCATTCCGGGACTAGAGAGACCCAGTACTTC. Encoded protein: CASSHSGTRETQYF. This chain joins TRBV19 and TRBJ2-5; TRBD2 matches at 8 bases. Germline lookup yields CDR1 LNHDA and CDR2 SQIVND (reference sequence). The CDR3 has 14 residues. Germline trimming cut 5 bases from V and 4 bases from J; bases unmatched to any gene: 6.